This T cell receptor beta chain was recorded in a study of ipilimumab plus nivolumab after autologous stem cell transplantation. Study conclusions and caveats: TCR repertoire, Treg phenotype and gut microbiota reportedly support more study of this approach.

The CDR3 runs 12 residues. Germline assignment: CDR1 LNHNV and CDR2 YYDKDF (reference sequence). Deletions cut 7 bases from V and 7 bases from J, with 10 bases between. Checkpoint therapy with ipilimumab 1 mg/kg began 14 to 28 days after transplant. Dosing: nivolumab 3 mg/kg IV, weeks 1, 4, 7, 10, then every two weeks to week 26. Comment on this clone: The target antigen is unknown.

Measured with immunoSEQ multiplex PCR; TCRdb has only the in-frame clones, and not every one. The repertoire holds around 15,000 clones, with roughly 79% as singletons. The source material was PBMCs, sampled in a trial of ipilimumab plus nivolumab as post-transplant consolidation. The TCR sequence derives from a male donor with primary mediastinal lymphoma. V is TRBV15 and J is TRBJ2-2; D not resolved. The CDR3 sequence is CATNRNDGELFF. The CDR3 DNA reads TGTGCCACCAACCGAAACGACGGGGAGCTGTTTTTT.